Listed below are T cell receptor beta chains from one sample, sequenced in a study of T cell responses to AZD1222 COVID-19 vaccine. Here immunoSEQ multiplex PCR was the method, and the copy in TCRdb shows in-frame clones only, minus some. The sample contains roughly 100,000 clones, roughly nine tenths of which appear only once. The source material was peripheral blood, sampled 28 days after the second dose of the MenACWY control vaccine. Receptors originate from an adult who received the MenACWY meningococcal vaccine as a control. Both conserved end residues are part of each CDR3. Expanded clones are given a class, and other clones once, few, many or no size at all.

- TRBJ2-2 TRBV7-2 CASSLAQVIGELFF
- TRBJ2-7 TRBV9 CASSEGTGGIYEQYF
- TRBJ1-1 TRBV7-2 CASSLVRLNTEAFF
- TRBJ1-2 TRBV6-5 CASRTGGTGIVGYTF
once TRBJ2-3 TRBV27 CASSARSDTQYF
once TRBJ2-7 TRBV5-1 CASSLAGITYEQYF
- TRBJ1-2 TRBV7-9 CASRSDSYGYTF
- TRBJ2-2 TRBV7-3 CASSLTRRGPGELFF
- TRBJ1-5 TRBV6-2/TRBV6-3 CASSPRAPGYGNQPQHF
- TRBJ2-5 TRBV7-2 CASSLYLEETQYF
- TRBJ2-5 TRBV11-2 CASSLTARGETQYF
- TRBJ2-7 TRBV7-6 CASSLPGQGFEQYF
- TRBJ2-5 TRBV5-6 CASSSMTRAVTTQETQYF
- TRBJ1-4 TRBV9 CASSVAPGQGNEKLFF
- TRBJ2-7 TRBV3-1/TRBV3-2 CASSQVRGYEQYF
- TRBJ1-2 TRBV5-1 CASSPGWANQGGYTF
- TRBJ1-5 TRBV6-5 CASSYSIGGDQPQHF
- TRBJ1-6 TRBV7-8 CASSLEGRGGSPLHF
- TRBJ2-1 TRBV2 CASIRGEYNEQFF
- TRBJ2-3 TRBV11-2 CASSRNRGSTDTQYF
- TRBJ2-2 TRBV25-1 CASSEAGKTGELFF
- TRBJ2-3 TRBV7-9 CASSLTIAADTQYF
once TRBJ2-5 TRBV21-1 CASSTGGEYVGTQYF
- TRBJ2-2 TRBV2 CASSLQGTGELFF
- TRBJ1-3 TRBV7-2 CASSLGGASRNTIYF
- TRBJ2-3 TRBV7-3 CASSRGSSTDTQYF
- TRBJ2-7 TRBV6-5 CASRDGTADYEQYF
- TRBJ1-2 TRBV24-1 CATSDLTGGNGYTF
- TRBJ1-5 TRBV7-8 CASSQEGSVQPQHF
- TRBJ1-3 TRBV7-2 CASSLTAYSGNTIYF
few TRBJ1-2 TRBV5-4 CASSSDRGAIFGYTF
- TRBJ1-1 TRBV28 CASSTGTGGRKAFF
- TRBJ2-6 TRBV2 CASSRTAGANVLTF
- TRBJ2-3 TRBV4-2 CASSHGRASTDTQYF
- TRBJ2-5 TRBV6-4 CASSDVAGGLPQYF
- TRBJ1-2 TRBV7-2 CASSSPPGQGIRANYGYTF
- TRBJ2-3 TRBV7-9 CASSSRGGGSTDTQYF
- TRBJ2-3 TRBV5-1 CASSLGQGLDTQYF